Described below is a single TCR beta chain sequence and its context. This record belongs to a study of CD8+CD57+ T cells in acquired aplastic anemia. In the study overall: Around 11 million reads, on average, were obtained for CD4+ cells from healthy donors.

The CDR3 consists of 16 residues. Per germline, CDR1 LNHNV and CDR2 YYDKDF (reference sequence). Trimming at V came to 3 bases and at J to 4 bases, leaving 4 bases not matched to a gene. CDR3 and TCR beta VDJ profiling relied on a genomic DNA template. TCRdb re-called the reads with MiXCR, one entry per CDR3 protein. The table shows roughly 160,000 distinct CDR3 sequences, with about 60% occurring only once. The sequencing sample was made of sorted CD4+, CD8+, or CD8+CD57+ T cells (not recorded which) from PBMCs. The rearrangement uses TRBV15 and TRBJ2-1, with 12 bases matching TRBD2. The clonotype originates from a human donor in good health. The CDR3 nucleotides are TGTGCCACCAGCAGCGACGGGACTAGCGGGTACAATGAGCAGTTCTTC. Residues: CATSSDGTSGYNEQFF.